This T cell receptor (beta chain) was captured by sequencing in a study of lymphopenia after photon versus proton radiotherapy. Note on this clone: Its antigen remains unknown.

Findings and limits, study-wide: After the lymphocyte nadir, photon-treated repertoires showed oligoclonal expansion, especially of CD8+ Temra cells. Better survival with proton therapy was suggested as possible, not demonstrated. Under photons, naive T cells and diversity fell while effector/memory populations rose. Post-nadir TCR diversity decline inversely tracked overall survival among those who died.

Repertoires were generated with immunoSEQ multiplex PCR, while TCRdb's copy carries only in-frame clones and drops some. This table holds under 65,000 clones, 65% to 85% found once. The sample consisted of peripheral blood, taken from a patient treated with proton-based radiotherapy. The sequence was obtained from a man aged 55 to 70 with pancreatic cancer.

The CDR3 DNA sequence: TGTGCCAGCTCACCCTCAGGGGCGCGGGACACTGAAGCTTTCTTT. This codes for CASSPSGARDTEAFF. This chain links TRBV18 with TRBJ1-1; D might be TRBD1 (6 bases). Germline assignment: CDR1 KGHSH and CDR2 LQKENI. The CDR3 totals 15 residues. V dropped 3 bases and J dropped 3 bases, with 14 bases sitting between them.